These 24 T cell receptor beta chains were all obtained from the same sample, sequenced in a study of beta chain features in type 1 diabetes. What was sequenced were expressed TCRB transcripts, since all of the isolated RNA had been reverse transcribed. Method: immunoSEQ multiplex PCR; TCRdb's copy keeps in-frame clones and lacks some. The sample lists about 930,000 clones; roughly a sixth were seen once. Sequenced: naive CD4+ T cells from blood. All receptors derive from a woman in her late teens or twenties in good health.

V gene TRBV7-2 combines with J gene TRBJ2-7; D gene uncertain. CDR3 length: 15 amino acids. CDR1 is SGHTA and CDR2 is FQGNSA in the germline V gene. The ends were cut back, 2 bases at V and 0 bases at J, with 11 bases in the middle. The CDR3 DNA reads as TGTGCCAGCAGCTTAAGTACGGTGAGCTCCTACGAGCAGTACTTC. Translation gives CASSLSTVSSYEQYF.

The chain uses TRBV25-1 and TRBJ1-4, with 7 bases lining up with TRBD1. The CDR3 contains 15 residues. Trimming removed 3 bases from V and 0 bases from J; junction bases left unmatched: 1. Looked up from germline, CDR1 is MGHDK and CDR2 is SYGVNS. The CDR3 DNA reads TGTGCCAGCAGTGATGACAGGGCAACTAATGAAAAACTGTTTTTT. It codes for CASSDDRATNEKLFF.

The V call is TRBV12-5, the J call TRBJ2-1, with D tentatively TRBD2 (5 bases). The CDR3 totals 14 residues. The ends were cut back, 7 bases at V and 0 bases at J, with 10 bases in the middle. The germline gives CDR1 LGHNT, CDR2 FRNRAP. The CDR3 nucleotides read TGTGCTAGTGCTCCGGGGAGCTCCTACAATGAGCAGTTCTTC. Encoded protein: CASAPGSSYNEQFF.

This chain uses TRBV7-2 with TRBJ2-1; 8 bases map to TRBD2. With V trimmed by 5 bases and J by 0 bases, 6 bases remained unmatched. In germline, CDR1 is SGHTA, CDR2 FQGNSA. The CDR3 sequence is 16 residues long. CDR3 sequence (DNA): TGTGCCAGCAGCCCCAGCGGGAGCGTCTCCTACAATGAGCAGTTCTTC. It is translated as CASSPSGSVSYNEQFF.

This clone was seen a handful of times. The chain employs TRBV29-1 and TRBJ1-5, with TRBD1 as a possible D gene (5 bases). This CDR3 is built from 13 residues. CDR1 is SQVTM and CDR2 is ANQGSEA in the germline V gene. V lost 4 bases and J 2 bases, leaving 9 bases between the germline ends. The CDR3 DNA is TGCAGCGTTGGGGGCGCCCGCAATCAGCCCCAGCATTTT. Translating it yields CSVGGARNQPQHF. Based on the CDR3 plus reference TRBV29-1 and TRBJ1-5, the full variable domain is SAVISQKPSRDICQRGTSLTIQCQVDSQVTMMFWYRQQPGQSLTLIATANQGSEATYESGFVIDKFPISRPNLTFSTLTVSNMSPEDSSIYLCSVGGARNQPQHFGDGTRLSIL.

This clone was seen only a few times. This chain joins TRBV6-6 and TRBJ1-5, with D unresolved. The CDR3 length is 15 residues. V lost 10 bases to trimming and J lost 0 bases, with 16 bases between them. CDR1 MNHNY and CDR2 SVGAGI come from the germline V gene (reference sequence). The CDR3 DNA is TGTGCCATCGGTGGGCACTCTCCTAGCAATCAGCCCCAGCATTTT. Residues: CAIGGHSPSNQPQHF.

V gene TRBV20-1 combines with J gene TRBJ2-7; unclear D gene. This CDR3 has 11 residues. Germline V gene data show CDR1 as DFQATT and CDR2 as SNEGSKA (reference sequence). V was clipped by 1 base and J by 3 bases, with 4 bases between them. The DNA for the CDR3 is TGCAGTGCTAGAGCCTACTACGAGCAGTACTTC. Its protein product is CSARAYYEQYF.

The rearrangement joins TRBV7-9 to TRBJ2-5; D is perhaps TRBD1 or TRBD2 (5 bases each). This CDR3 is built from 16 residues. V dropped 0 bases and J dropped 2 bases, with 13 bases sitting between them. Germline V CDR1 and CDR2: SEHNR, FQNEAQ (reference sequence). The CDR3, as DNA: TGTGCCAGCAGCTTAGCTCCCCGGGGCGGACAAGAGACCCAGTACTTC. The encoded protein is CASSLAPRGGQETQYF.

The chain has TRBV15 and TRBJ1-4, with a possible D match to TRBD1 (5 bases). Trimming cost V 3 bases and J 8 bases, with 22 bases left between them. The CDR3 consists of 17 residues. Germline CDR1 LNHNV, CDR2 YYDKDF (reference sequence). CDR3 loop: CATSRTPGLGTGEKLFF. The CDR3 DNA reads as TGTGCCACCAGCAGGACCCCGGGGTTAGGAACAGGCGAAAAACTGTTTTTT.

The CDR3 coding sequence is TGTGCCAGCAGTTACGGTGGGGGAATAAATGAAAAACTGTTTTTT. This codes for CASSYGGGINEKLFF. The gene calls are TRBV6-5 and TRBJ1-4, with a possible D match to TRBD1 (5 bases). V lost 2 bases and J 5 bases, leaving 12 bases between the germline ends. This CDR3 comprises 15 residues. Per the germline V gene, CDR1 is MNHEY and CDR2 is SVGAGI.

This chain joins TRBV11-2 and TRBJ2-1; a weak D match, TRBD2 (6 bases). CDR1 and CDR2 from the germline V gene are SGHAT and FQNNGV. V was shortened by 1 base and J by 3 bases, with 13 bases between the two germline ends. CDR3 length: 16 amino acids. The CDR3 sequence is CASSLVLRDLYNEQFF. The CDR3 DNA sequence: TGTGCCAGCAGCTTAGTGCTGCGGGACCTCTACAATGAGCAGTTCTTC.

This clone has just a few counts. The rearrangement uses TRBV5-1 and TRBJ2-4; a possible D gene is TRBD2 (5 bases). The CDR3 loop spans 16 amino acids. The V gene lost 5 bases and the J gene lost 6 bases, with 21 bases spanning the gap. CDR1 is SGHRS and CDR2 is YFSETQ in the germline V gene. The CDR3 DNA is TGCGCCAGCAGTCGGGAAGCCGGATCTTCAGGAAACATTCAGTACTTC. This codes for CASSREAGSSGNIQYF.

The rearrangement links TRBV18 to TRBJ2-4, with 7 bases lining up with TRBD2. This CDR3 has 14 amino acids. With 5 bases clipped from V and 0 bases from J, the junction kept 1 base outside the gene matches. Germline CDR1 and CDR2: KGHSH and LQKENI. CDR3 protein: CASSTSAAKNIQYF. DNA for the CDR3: TGTGCCAGCTCAACTAGCGCAGCCAAAAACATTCAGTACTTC. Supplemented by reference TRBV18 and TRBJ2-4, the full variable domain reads NAGVMQNPRHLVRRRGQEARLRCSPMKGHSHVYWYRQLPEEGLKFMVYLQKENIIDESGMPKERFSAEFPKEGPSILRIQQVVRGDSAAYFCASSTSAAKNIQYFGAGTRLSVL.

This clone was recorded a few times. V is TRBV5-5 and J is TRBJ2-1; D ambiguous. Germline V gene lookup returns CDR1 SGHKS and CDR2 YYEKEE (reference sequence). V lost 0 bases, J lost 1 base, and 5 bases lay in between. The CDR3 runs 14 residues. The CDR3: CASSLVASYNEQFF. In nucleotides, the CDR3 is TGTGCCAGCAGCTTGGTCGCGTCCTACAATGAGCAGTTCTTC.

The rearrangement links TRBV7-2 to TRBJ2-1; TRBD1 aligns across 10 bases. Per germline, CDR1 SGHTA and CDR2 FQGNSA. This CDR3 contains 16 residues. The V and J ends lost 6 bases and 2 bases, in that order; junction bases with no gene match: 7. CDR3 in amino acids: CASSRQGASTYNEQFF. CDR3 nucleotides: TGTGCCAGCAGTCGACAGGGGGCCTCGACCTACAATGAGCAGTTCTTC.

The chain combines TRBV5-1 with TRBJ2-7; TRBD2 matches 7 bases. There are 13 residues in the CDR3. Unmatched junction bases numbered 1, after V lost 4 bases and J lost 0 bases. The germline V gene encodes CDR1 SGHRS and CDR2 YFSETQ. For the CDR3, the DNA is TGCGCCAGCAGCGAGCGGGGCTCCTACGAGCAGTACTTC. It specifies CASSERGSYEQYF. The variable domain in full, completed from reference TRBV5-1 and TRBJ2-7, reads KAGVTQTPRYLIKTRGQQVTLSCSPISGHRSVSWYQQTPGQGLQFLFEYFSETQRNKGNFPGRFSGRQFSNSRSEMNVSTLELGDSALYLCASSERGSYEQYFGPGTRLTVT.

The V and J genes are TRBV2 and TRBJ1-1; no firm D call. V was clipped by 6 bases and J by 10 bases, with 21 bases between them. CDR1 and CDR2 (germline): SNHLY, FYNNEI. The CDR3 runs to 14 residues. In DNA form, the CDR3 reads TGTGCCAGCAGCCCCTTAGGCTACGCGACGCCAGCTTTCTTT. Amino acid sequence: CASSPLGYATPAFF. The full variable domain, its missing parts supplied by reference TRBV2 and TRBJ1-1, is EPEVTQTPSHQVTQMGQEVILRCVPISNHLYFYWYRQILGQKVEFLVSFYNNEISEKSEIFDDQFSVERPDGSNFTLKIRSTKLEDSAMYFCASSPLGYATPAFFGQGTRLTVV.

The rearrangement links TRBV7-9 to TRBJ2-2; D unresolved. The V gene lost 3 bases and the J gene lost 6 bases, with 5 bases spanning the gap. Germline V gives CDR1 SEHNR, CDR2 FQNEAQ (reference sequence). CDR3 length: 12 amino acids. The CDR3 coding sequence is TGTGCCAGCAGCTTTTCCCCCGGGGAGCTGTTTTTT. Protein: CASSFSPGELFF.

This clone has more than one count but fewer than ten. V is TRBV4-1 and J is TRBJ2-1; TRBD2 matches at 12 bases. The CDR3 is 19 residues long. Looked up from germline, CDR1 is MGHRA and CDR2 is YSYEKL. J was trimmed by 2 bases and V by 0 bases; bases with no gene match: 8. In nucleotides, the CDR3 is TGCGCCAGCAGCCAAGATGCCCTAGCGGGAGGGAGGACCTACAATGAGCAGTTCTTC. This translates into CASSQDALAGGRTYNEQFF.

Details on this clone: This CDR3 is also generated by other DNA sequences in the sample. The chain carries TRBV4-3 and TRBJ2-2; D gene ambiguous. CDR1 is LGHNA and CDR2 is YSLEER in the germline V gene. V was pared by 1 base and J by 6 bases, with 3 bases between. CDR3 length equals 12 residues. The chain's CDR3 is CASSQGSGELFF. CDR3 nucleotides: TGCGCCAGCAGCCAAGGTTCCGGGGAGCTGTTTTTT.

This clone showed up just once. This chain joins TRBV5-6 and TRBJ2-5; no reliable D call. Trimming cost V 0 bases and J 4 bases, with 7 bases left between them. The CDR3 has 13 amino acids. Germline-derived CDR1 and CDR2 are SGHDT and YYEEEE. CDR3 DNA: TGTGCCAGCAGCTTGGGGACCTCAGAGACCCAGTACTTC. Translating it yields CASSLGTSETQYF.

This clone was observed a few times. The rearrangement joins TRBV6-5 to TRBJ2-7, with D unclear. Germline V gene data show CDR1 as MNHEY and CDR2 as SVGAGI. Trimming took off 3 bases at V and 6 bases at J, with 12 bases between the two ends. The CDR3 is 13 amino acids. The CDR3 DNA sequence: TGTGCCAGCAGTTATTCGGACGGTACCGAGCAGTACTTC. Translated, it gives CASSYSDGTEQYF.

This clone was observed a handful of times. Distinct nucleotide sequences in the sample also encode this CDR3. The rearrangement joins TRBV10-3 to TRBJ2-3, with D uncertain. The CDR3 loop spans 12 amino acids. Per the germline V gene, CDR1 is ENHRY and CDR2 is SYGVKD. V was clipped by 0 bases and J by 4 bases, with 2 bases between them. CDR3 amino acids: CAISESADTQYF. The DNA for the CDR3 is TGTGCCATCAGTGAGTCGGCAGATACGCAGTATTTT.

The DNA of the CDR3 is TGTGCCAGCAGCTATGGAAGGGACTATGGCTACACCTTC. Translated: CASSYGRDYGYTF. The genes are TRBV6-6 and TRBJ1-2; D ambiguous. There are 13 residues in the CDR3. Germline V gene data show CDR1 as MNHNY and CDR2 as SVGAGI (reference sequence). V shed 6 bases and J shed 3 bases, with 11 bases lying between them.